Listed below are T cell receptor beta chains from one sample, sequenced in a study of blood T cell repertoires in COVID-19. Clones were sequenced by immunoSEQ multiplex PCR, and TCRdb holds only the in-frame ones, with some missing. The data show approximately 290,000 clones, roughly 80% seen once. Sample: peripheral blood. The source is a person aged 65-85 years with COVID-19, enrolled during active disease. Both conserved end residues are part of each CDR3. A D gene is named only where the DNA matches it firmly.

cdr3_aa: CAWRVSGGGNTIYF; d_call: .; j_call: TRBJ1-3; v_call: TRBV30
cdr3_aa: CASSTRQGGSGYTF; d_call: TRBD1; j_call: TRBJ1-2; v_call: TRBV19
cdr3_aa: CAWSVAQGTEAFF; d_call: .; j_call: TRBJ1-1; v_call: TRBV30
cdr3_aa: CASSQDLGRGDEKLFF; d_call: TRBD1; j_call: TRBJ1-4; v_call: TRBV4-3
cdr3_aa: CAGGQDRGRGYTF; d_call: TRBD1; j_call: TRBJ1-2; v_call: TRBV28
cdr3_aa: CASSYKLAGAQETQYF; d_call: TRBD2; j_call: TRBJ2-5; v_call: TRBV7-2
cdr3_aa: CASRQGANTGELFF; d_call: TRBD1; j_call: TRBJ2-2; v_call: TRBV5-1
cdr3_aa: CASSRTGGRVTGELFF; d_call: TRBD1; j_call: TRBJ2-2; v_call: TRBV6-2/TRBV6-3
cdr3_aa: CASSLRRGIQETQYF; d_call: .; j_call: TRBJ2-5; v_call: TRBV7-9
cdr3_aa: CASSPIRVQETQYF; d_call: .; j_call: TRBJ2-5; v_call: TRBV6-2/TRBV6-3
cdr3_aa: CASSPRDRENSPLHF; d_call: .; j_call: TRBJ1-6; v_call: TRBV21-1
cdr3_aa: CASSPTGQAYEQYF; d_call: TRBD1; j_call: TRBJ2-7; v_call: TRBV18
cdr3_aa: CATSGQGSTDTQYF; d_call: TRBD1; j_call: TRBJ2-3; v_call: TRBV24-1
cdr3_aa: CASKRPLAGRYEQYF; d_call: TRBD2; j_call: TRBJ2-7; v_call: TRBV2
cdr3_aa: CASRAWDRGNSGNTIYF; d_call: TRBD1; j_call: TRBJ1-3; v_call: TRBV27
cdr3_aa: CAISEGQGARYEQYF; d_call: TRBD1; j_call: TRBJ2-7; v_call: TRBV10-3
cdr3_aa: CASSLWDRNTEAFF; d_call: TRBD1; j_call: TRBJ1-1; v_call: TRBV11-2
cdr3_aa: CASSLPGTPYNEQFF; d_call: .; j_call: TRBJ2-1; v_call: TRBV5-6
cdr3_aa: CASSFLSSFGYTF; d_call: .; j_call: TRBJ1-2; v_call: TRBV28
cdr3_aa: CASSLPGVLFF; d_call: .; j_call: TRBJ2-2; v_call: TRBV7-2
cdr3_aa: CASSRAQETQYF; d_call: .; j_call: TRBJ2-5; v_call: TRBV12-3/TRBV12-4
cdr3_aa: CASNRGVVGDTQYF; d_call: TRBD2; j_call: TRBJ2-3; v_call: TRBV5-4
cdr3_aa: CASTGLAGYEQYF; d_call: TRBD2; j_call: TRBJ2-7; v_call: TRBV19
cdr3_aa: CASSPDSSGYNEQFF; d_call: .; j_call: TRBJ2-1; v_call: TRBV2
cdr3_aa: CASSLPGSNEQFF; d_call: .; j_call: TRBJ2-1; v_call: TRBV7-9
cdr3_aa: CASSLFSTPYEQYF; d_call: .; j_call: TRBJ2-7; v_call: TRBV27
cdr3_aa: CASSDTFPEAFF; d_call: .; j_call: TRBJ1-1; v_call: TRBV6-1
cdr3_aa: CASSLGQGRGGYTF; d_call: .; j_call: TRBJ1-2; v_call: TRBV7-2
cdr3_aa: CASSLVGTGGFDEQFF; d_call: TRBD1; j_call: TRBJ2-1; v_call: TRBV5-1
cdr3_aa: CAWSGRRNQPQHF; d_call: .; j_call: TRBJ1-5; v_call: TRBV30
cdr3_aa: CASSQGQTTNEKLFF; d_call: .; j_call: TRBJ1-4; v_call: TRBV4-1
cdr3_aa: CSATGGGEAFF; d_call: TRBD1; j_call: TRBJ1-1; v_call: TRBV20-1
cdr3_aa: CASSQDRAGGRLAKNIQYF; d_call: TRBD2; j_call: TRBJ2-4; v_call: TRBV3-1/TRBV3-2
cdr3_aa: CASSPPGGSWNQPQHF; d_call: .; j_call: TRBJ1-5; v_call: TRBV21-1
cdr3_aa: CASSTGGPPEAFF; d_call: .; j_call: TRBJ1-1; v_call: TRBV12-3/TRBV12-4
cdr3_aa: CASTKVSGGTGELFF; d_call: .; j_call: TRBJ2-2; v_call: TRBV7-2
cdr3_aa: CASSRSGAHTGELFF; d_call: TRBD2; j_call: TRBJ2-2; v_call: TRBV7-9